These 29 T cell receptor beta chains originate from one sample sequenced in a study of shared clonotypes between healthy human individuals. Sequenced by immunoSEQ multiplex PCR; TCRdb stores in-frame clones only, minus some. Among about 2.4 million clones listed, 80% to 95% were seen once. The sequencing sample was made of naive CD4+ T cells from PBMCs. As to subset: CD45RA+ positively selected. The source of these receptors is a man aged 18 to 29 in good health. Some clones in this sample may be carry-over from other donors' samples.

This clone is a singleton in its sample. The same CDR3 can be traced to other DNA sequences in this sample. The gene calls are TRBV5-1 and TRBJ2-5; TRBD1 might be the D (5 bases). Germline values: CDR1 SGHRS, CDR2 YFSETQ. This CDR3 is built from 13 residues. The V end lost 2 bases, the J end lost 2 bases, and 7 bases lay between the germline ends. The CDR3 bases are TGCGCCAGCAGCTTAGGGGTACAAGAGACCCAGTACTTC. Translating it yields CASSLGVQETQYF.

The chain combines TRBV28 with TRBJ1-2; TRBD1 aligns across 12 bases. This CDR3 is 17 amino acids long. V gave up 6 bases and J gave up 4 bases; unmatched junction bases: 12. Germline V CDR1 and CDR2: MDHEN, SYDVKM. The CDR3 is CASRERMGQGAGYGYTF. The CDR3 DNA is TGTGCCAGCAGGGAACGAATGGGACAGGGGGCGGGCTATGGCTACACCTTC.

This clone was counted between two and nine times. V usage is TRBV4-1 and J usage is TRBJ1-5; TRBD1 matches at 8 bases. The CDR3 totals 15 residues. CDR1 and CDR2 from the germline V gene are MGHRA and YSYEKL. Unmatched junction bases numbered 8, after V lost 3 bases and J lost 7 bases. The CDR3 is CASSHPDRGEQPQHF. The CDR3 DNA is TGCGCCAGCAGCCACCCAGACAGGGGTGAGCAGCCCCAGCATTTT.

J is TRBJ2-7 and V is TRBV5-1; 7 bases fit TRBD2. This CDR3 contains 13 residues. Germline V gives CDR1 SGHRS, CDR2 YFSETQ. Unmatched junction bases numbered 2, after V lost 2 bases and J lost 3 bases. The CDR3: CASSFLAGYEQYF. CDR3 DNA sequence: TGCGCCAGCAGCTTTTTAGCGGGCTACGAGCAGTACTTC.

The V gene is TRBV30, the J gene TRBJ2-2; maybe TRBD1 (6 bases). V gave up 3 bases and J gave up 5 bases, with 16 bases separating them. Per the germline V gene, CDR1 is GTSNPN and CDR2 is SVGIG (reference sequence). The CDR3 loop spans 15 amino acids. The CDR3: CAWRPGQMRTGELFF. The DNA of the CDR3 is TGTGCCTGGAGGCCCGGACAGATGAGGACCGGGGAGCTGTTTTTT.

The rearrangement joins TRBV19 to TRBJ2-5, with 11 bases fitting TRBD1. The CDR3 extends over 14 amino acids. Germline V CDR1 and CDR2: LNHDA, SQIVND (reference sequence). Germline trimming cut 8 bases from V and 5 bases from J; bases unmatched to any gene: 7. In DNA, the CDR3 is TGTGCCAGTCAAGGACAGGGGGCCTGGGAGACCCAGTACTTC. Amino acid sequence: CASQGQGAWETQYF.

CDR3 amino acids: CASGLGQGLGEAFF. For the CDR3, the DNA is TGTGCTAGTGGTTTGGGACAGGGGCTTGGTGAAGCTTTCTTT. The chain employs TRBV12-5 and TRBJ1-1, with 8 bases lining up with TRBD1. CDR3 length: 14 amino acids. J was trimmed by 7 bases and V by 1 base; bases with no gene match: 5. Germline CDR1 reads LGHNT; CDR2 reads FRNRAP.

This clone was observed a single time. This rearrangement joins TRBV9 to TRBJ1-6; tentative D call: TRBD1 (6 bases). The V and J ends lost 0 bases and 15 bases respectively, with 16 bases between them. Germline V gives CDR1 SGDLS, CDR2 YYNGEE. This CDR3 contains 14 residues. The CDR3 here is CASSVGGGVRDLHF. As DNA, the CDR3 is TGTGCCAGCAGCGTAGGAGGGGGGGTTCGAGACCTCCACTTT.

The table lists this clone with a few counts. Here the CDR3 reads CASSFALNGELFF. The CDR3 DNA reads as TGTGCCAGCAGCTTCGCACTGAACGGGGAGCTGTTTTTT. The chain joins TRBV5-6 to TRBJ2-2; D is unclear. Trimming cost V 2 bases and J 7 bases, with 9 bases left between them. The germline gives CDR1 SGHDT, CDR2 YYEEEE. The CDR3 sequence is 13 residues long.

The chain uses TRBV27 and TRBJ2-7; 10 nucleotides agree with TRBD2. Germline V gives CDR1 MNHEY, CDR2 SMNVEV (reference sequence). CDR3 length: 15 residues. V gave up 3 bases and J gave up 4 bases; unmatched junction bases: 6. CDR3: CASSLSSGRGYEQYF. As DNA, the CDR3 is TGTGCCAGCAGTTTGTCCAGCGGGAGGGGTTACGAGCAGTACTTC.

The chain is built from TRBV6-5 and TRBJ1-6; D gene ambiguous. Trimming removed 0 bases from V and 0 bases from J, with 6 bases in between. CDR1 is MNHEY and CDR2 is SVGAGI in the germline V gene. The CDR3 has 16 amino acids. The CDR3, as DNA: TGTGCCAGCAGTTACTCAGAGAGCTCCTATAATTCACCCCTCCACTTT. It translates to CASSYSESSYNSPLHF.

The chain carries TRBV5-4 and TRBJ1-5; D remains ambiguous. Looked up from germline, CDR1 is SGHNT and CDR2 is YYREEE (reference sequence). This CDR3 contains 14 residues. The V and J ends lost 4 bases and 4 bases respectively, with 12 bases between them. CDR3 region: CASSPEPGNQPQHF. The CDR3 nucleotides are TGTGCCAGCAGCCCCGAACCGGGTAATCAGCCCCAGCATTTT.

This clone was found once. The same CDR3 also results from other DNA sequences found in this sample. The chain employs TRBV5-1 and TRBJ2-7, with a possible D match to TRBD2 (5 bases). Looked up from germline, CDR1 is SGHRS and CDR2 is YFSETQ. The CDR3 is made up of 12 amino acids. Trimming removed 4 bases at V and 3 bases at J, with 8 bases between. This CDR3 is CASSLRDYEQYF. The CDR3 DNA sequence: TGCGCCAGCAGCCTCCGGGACTACGAGCAGTACTTC.

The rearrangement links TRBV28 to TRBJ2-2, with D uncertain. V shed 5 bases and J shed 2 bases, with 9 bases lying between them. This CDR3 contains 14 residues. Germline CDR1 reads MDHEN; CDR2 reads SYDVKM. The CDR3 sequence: CASSHGTNTGELFF. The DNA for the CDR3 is TGTGCCAGCAGTCACGGAACCAACACCGGGGAGCTGTTTTTT.

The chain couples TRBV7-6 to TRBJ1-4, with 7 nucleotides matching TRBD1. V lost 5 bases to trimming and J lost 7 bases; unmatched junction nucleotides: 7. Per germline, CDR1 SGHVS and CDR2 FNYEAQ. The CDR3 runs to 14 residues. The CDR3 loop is CASSVDRRSEKLFF. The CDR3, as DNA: TGTGCCAGCAGCGTGGACAGGCGGAGTGAAAAACTGTTTTTT.

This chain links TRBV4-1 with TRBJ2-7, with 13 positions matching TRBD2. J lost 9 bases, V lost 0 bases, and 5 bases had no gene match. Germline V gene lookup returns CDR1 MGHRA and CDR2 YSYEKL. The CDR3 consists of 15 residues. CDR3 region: CASSQERTSGSVQYF. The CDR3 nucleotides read TGCGCCAGCAGCCAAGAGAGGACTAGCGGGAGTGTGCAGTACTTC.

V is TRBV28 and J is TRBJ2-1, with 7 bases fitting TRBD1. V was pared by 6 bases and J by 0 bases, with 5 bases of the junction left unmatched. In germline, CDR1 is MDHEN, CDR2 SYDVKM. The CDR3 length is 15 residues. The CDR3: CASRRGQSSYNEQFF. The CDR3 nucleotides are TGTGCCAGCAGACGGGGACAGAGCTCCTACAATGAGCAGTTCTTC.

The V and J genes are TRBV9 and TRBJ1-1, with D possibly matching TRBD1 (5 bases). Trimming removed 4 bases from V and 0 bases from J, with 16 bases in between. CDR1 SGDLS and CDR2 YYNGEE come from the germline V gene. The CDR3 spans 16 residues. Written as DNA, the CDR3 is TGTGCCAGCAGCTCCCAACCCCCAGGGCTGAACACTGAAGCTTTCTTT. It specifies CASSSQPPGLNTEAFF.

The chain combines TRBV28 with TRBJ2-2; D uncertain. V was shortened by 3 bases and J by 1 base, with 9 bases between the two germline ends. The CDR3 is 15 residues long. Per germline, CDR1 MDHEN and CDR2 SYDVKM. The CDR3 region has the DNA TGTGCCAGCAGTTTTACAACAAGGAACACCGGGGAGCTGTTTTTT. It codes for CASSFTTRNTGELFF.

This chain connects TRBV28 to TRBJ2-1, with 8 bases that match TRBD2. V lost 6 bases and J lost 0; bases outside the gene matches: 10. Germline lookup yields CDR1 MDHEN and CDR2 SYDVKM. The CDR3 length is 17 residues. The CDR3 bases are TGTGCCAGCAGAAACCAGTTAGCGGGACGCTCCTACAATGAGCAGTTCTTC. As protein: CASRNQLAGRSYNEQFF.

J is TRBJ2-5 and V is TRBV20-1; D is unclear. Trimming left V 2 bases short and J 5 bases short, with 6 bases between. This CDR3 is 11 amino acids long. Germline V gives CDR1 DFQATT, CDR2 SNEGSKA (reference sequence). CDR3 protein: CSARRWETQYF. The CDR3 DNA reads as TGCAGTGCTAGACGCTGGGAGACCCAGTACTTC.

CDR3 nucleotide sequence: TGTGCCAGCAGTGAGGGGACAGCCTTCAAAAACATTCAGTACTTC. It codes for CASSEGTAFKNIQYF. This chain connects TRBV6-4 to TRBJ2-4, with 7 nucleotides matching TRBD1. Germline assignment: CDR1 MRHNA and CDR2 SNTAGT. The CDR3 has 15 amino acids. The trim removed 3 bases at V and 3 bases at J, leaving 5 bases unmatched.

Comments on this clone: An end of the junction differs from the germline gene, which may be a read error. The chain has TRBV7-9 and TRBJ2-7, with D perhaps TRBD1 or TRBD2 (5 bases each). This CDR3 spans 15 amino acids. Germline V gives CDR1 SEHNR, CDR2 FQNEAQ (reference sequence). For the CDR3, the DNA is TGTGCCAGCAGCTCGCTTACCAAGGGACCGACTGTTATGGACTTC. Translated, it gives CASSSLTKGPTVMDF.

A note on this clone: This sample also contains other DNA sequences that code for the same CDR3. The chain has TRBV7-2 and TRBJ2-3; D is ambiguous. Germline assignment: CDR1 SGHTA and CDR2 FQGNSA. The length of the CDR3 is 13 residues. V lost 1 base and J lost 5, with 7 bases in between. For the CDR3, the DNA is TGTGCCAGCAGCTTAGTAAGGAGAGATACGCAGTATTTT. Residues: CASSLVRRDTQYF.

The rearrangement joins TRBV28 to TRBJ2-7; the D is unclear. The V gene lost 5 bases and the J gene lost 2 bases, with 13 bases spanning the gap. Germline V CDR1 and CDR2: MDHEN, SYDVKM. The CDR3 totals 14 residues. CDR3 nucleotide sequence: TGTGCCAGCAGTGCCCCGGGCCTCACCTACGAGCAGTACTTC. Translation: CASSAPGLTYEQYF. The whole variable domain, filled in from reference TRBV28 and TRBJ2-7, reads DVKVTQSSRYLVKRTGEKVFLECVQDMDHENMFWYRQDPGLGLRLIYFSYDVKMKEKGDIPEGYSVSREKKERFSLILESASTNQTSMYLCASSAPGLTYEQYFGPGTRLTVT.

Here the CDR3 DNA reads TGCGCCAGCGGTAGCGGGAGTGGCCAAGAGACCCAGTACTTC. It codes for CASGSGSGQETQYF. J is TRBJ2-5 and V is TRBV5-1; 9 positions agree with TRBD2. The CDR3 consists of 14 residues. V gave up 7 bases and J gave up 1 base; unmatched junction bases: 5. Germline V gives CDR1 SGHRS, CDR2 YFSETQ.

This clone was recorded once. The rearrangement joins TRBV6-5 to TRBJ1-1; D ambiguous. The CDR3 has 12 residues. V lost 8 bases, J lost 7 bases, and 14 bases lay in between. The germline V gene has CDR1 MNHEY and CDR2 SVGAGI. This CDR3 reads CASPEKSIEAFF. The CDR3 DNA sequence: TGTGCCAGCCCTGAAAAAAGTATTGAAGCTTTCTTT.

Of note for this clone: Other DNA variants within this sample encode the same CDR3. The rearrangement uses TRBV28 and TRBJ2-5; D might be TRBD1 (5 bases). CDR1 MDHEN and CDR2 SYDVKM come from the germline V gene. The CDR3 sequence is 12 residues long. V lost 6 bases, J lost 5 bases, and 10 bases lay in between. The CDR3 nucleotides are TGTGCCAGCAGACAAGGGGTGGAGACCCAGTACTTC. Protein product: CASRQGVETQYF.

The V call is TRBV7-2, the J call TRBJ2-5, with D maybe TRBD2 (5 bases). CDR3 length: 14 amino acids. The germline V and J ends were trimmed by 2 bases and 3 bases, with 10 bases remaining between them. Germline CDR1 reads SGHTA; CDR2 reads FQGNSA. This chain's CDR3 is CASSLYSGEETQYF. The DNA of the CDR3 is TGTGCCAGCAGCTTATACAGCGGTGAAGAGACCCAGTACTTC.